The 3 T cell receptor beta chains reported below all come from one sample, sequenced in a study of cytomegalovirus exposure and HLA in healthy donors. With 60 Vbeta and 13 Jbeta primers, the PCR was carried out. Measured with immunoSEQ multiplex PCR; TCRdb has only the in-frame clones, and not every one. The sample gives 180,000 or so clones, roughly 85% of which show up once; about 9.3% is in the top ten. Sequencing was done on a sample of PBMCs. The receptors here all came from a man aged 18 to 30 in good health and CMV-seropositive.

The chain uses TRBV5-5 and TRBJ1-4; 11 bases align to TRBD1. This CDR3 has 14 amino acids. V dropped 5 bases and J dropped 7; count of bases not matched to a gene: 4. Germline values: CDR1 SGHKS, CDR2 YYEKEE (reference sequence). This CDR3 is CASRTGTGGEKLFF. The DNA for the CDR3 is TGTGCCAGCAGGACCGGGACAGGGGGTGAAAAACTGTTTTTT.

The J gene is TRBJ2-2, the V gene TRBV28; 8 bases match TRBD1. Germline CDR1 and CDR2: MDHEN and SYDVKM. V shed 2 bases and J 6 bases; nucleotides not matched to a gene: 8. CDR3 length equals 16 residues. The CDR3 region is CASSLAGGAFPGELFF. CDR3 bases: TGTGCCAGCAGTTTAGCAGGGGGCGCTTTCCCCGGGGAGCTGTTTTTT.

This chain joins TRBV5-1 and TRBJ1-1; D is possibly TRBD1 (6 bases). Germline V lookup: CDR1 SGHRS, CDR2 YFSETQ. The CDR3 consists of 16 residues. The V end lost 0 bases, the J end lost 3 bases, and 15 bases lay between the germline ends. The CDR3 nucleotides are TGCGCCAGCAGCTTGGGTCCGCTGGGGGCGGACACTGAAGCTTTCTTT. Its translation: CASSLGPLGADTEAFF.